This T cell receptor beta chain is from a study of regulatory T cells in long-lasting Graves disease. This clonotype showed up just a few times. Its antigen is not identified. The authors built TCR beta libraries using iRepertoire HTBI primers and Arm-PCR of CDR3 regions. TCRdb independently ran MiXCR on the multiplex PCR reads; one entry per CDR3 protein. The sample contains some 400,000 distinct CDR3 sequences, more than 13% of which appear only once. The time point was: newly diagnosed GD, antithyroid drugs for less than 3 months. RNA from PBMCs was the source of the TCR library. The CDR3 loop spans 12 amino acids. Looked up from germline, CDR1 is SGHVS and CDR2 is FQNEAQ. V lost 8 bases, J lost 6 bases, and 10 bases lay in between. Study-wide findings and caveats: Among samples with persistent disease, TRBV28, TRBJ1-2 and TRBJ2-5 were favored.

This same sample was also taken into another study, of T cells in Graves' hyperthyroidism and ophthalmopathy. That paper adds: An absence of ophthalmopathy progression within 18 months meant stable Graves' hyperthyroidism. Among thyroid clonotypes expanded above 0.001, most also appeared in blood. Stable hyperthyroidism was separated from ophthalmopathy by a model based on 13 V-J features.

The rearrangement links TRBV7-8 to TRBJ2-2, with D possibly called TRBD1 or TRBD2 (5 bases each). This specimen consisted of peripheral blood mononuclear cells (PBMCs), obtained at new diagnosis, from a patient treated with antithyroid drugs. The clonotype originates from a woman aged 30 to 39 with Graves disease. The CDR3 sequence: CASQQGAGELFF. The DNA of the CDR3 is TGTGCCAGCCAGCAGGGAGCCGGGGAGCTGTTTTTT. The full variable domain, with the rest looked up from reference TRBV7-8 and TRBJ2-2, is GAGVSQSPRYKVAKRGQDVALRCDPISGHVSLFWYQQALGQGPEFLTYFQNEAQLDKSGLPSDRFFAERPEGSVSTLKIQRTQQEDSAVYLCASQQGAGELFFGEGSRLTVL.